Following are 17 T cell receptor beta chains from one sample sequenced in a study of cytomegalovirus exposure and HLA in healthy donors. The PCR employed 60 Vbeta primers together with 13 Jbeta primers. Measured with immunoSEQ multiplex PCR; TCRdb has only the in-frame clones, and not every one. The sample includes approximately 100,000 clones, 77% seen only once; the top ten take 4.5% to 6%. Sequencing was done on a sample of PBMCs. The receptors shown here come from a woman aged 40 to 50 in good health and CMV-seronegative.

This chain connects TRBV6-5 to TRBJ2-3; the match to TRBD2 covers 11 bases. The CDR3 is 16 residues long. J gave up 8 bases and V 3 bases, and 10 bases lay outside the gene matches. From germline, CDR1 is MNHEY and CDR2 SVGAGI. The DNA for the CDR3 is TGTGCCAGCAGTTATTATAGCGGGGGGGCGAGGGGTACGCAGTATTTT. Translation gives CASSYYSGGARGTQYF.

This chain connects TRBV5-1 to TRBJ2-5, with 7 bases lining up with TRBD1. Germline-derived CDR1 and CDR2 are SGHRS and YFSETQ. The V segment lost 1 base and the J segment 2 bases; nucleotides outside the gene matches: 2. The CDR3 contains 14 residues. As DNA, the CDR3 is TGCGCCAGCAGCTTGACAGGGGCACAAGAGACCCAGTACTTC. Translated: CASSLTGAQETQYF.

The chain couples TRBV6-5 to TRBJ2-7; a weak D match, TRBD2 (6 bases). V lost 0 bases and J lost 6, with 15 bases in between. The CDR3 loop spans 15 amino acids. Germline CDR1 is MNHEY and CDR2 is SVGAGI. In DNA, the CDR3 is TGTGCCAGCAGTTACTCGATACGGGGGAATAGCGAGCAGTACTTC. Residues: CASSYSIRGNSEQYF.

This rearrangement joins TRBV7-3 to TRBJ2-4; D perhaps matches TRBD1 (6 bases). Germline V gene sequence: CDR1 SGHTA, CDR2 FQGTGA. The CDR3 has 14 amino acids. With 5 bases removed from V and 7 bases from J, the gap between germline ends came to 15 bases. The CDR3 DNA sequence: TGTGCCAGCAGCACGACAGGACCCAGTAACATTCAGTACTTC. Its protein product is CASSTTGPSNIQYF.

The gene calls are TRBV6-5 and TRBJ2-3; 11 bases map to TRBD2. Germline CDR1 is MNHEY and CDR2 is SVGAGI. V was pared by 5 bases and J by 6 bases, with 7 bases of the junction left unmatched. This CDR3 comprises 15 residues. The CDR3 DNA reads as TGTGCCAGCAGTCCAACTGGGACTAGCGGTGATACGCAGTATTTT. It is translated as CASSPTGTSGDTQYF.

The CDR3 region is CASSFGTGGLGEKLFF. CDR3 nucleotides: TGCGCCAGCAGCTTCGGGACAGGGGGACTCGGGGAAAAACTGTTTTTT. The genes are TRBV5-1 and TRBJ1-4; 11 bases are shared with TRBD1. This CDR3 is 16 amino acids long. Trimming removed 2 bases from V and 8 bases from J; junction bases left unmatched: 8. Germline CDR1 reads SGHRS; CDR2 reads YFSETQ.

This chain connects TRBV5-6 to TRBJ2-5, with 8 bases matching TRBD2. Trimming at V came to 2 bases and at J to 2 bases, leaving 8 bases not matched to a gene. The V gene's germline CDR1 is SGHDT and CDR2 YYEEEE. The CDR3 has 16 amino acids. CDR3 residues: CASSFFTGLAQETQYF. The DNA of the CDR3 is TGTGCCAGCAGCTTTTTTACCGGACTAGCTCAAGAGACCCAGTACTTC.

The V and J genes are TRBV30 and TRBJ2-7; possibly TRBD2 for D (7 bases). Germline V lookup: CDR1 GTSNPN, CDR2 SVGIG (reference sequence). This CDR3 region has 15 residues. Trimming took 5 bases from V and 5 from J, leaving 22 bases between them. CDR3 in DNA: TGTGCCTGGGGGCATTCACGACTGGGGGGGCACGAGCAGTACTTC. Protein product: CAWGHSRLGGHEQYF.

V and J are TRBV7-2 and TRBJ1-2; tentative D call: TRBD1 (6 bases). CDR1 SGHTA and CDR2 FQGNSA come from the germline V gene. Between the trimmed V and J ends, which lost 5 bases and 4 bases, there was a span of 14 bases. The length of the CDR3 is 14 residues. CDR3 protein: CASSADRGPYGYTF. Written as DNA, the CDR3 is TGTGCCAGCAGCGCGGACAGAGGACCCTATGGCTACACCTTC.

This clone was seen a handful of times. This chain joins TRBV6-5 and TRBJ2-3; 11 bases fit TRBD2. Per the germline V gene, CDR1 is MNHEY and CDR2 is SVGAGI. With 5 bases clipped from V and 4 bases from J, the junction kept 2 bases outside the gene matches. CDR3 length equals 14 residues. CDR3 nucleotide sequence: TGTGCCAGCAGTGGACTAGCGGGCCCAGATACGCAGTATTTT. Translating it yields CASSGLAGPDTQYF.

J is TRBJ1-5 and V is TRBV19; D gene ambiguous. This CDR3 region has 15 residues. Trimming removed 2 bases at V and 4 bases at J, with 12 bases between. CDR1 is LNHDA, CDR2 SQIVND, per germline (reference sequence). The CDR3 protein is CASSIYLGDNQPQHF. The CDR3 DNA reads TGTGCCAGTAGTATATACCTCGGAGATAATCAGCCCCAGCATTTT.

The CDR3 spells CASSRGGGETQYF. CDR3 DNA: TGTGCCAGTAGTAGAGGGGGGGGAGAGACCCAGTACTTC. The V call is TRBV19, the J call TRBJ2-5, with D maybe TRBD2 (7 bases). The CDR3 runs 13 residues. Germline V CDR1 and CDR2: LNHDA, SQIVND (reference sequence). Trimming stripped 4 bases from V and 4 bases from J, with 10 bases between.

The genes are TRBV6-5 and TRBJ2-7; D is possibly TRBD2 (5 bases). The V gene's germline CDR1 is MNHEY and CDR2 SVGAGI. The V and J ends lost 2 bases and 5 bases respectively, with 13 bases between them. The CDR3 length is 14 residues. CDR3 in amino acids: CASSYEGSFNEQYF. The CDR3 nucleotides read TGTGCCAGCAGTTACGAGGGATCGTTTAACGAGCAGTACTTC.

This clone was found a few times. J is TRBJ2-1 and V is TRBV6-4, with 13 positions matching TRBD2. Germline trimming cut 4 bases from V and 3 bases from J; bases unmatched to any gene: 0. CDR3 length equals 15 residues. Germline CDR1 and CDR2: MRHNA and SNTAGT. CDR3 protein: CASSGLAGGYNEQFF. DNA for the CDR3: TGTGCCAGCAGTGGACTAGCGGGGGGCTACAATGAGCAGTTCTTC.

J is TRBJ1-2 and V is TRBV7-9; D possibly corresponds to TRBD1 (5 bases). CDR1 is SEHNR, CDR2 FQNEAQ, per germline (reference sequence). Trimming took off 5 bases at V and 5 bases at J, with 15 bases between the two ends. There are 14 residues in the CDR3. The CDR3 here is CASSRGEGGYGYTF. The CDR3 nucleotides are TGTGCCAGCAGCAGAGGGGAGGGAGGGTATGGCTACACCTTC.

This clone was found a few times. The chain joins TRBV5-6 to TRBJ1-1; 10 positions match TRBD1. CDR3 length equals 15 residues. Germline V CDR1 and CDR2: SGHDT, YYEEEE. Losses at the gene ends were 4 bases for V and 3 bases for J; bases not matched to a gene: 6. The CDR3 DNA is TGTGCCAGCAGCCCAACCGGGACAGGGGACACTGAAGCTTTCTTT. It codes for CASSPTGTGDTEAFF. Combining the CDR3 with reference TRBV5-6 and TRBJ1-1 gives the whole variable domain DAGVTQSPTHLIKTRGQQVTLRCSPKSGHDTVSWYQQALGQGPQFIFQYYEEEERQRGNFPDRFSGHQFPNYSSELNVNALLLGDSALYLCASSPTGTGDTEAFFGQGTRLTVV.

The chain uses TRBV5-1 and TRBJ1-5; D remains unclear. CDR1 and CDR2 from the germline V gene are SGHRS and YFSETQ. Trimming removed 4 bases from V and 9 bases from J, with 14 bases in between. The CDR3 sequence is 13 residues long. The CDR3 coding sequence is TGCGCCAGCAGCCACGACATCTCCGGGCCCCAGCATTTT. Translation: CASSHDISGPQHF. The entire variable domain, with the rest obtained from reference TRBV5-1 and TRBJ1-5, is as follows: KAGVTQTPRYLIKTRGQQVTLSCSPISGHRSVSWYQQTPGQGLQFLFEYFSETQRNKGNFPGRFSGRQFSNSRSEMNVSTLELGDSALYLCASSHDISGPQHFGDGTRLSIL.